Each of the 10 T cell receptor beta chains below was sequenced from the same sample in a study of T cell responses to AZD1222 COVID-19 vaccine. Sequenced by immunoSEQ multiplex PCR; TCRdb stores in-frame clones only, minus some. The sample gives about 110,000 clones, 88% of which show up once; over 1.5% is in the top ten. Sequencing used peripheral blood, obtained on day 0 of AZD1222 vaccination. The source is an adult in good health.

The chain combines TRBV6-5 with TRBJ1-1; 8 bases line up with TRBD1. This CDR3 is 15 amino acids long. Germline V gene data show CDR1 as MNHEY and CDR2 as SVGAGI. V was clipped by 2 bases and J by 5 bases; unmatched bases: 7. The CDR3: CASSYQNRGKTEAFF. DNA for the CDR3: TGTGCCAGCAGTTACCAAAACAGGGGGAAAACTGAAGCTTTCTTT.

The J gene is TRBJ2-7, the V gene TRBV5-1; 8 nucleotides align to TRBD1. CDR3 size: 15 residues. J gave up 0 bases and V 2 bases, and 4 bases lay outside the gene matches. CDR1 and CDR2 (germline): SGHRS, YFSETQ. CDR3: CASSLQGGGSYEQYF. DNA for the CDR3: TGCGCCAGCAGCTTACAGGGGGGAGGCTCCTACGAGCAGTACTTC.

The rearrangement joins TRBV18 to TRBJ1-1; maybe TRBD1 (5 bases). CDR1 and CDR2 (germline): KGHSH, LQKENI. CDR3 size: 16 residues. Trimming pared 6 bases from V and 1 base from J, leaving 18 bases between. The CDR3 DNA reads TGTGCCAGCTCCCAACATCCGGGACGGAGGAACACTGAAGCTTTCTTT. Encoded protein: CASSQHPGRRNTEAFF.

CDR3: CASSPKTSGTYEQYF. The CDR3 coding sequence is TGTGCCAGCAGTCCCAAGACTAGCGGGACGTACGAGCAGTACTTC. This sequence joins TRBV27 and TRBJ2-7; 11 bases align to TRBD2. The J segment lost 4 bases and the V segment lost 5 bases, leaving 7 bases of the junction unmatched. The CDR3 has 15 amino acids. Germline V CDR1 and CDR2: MNHEY, SMNVEV (reference sequence).

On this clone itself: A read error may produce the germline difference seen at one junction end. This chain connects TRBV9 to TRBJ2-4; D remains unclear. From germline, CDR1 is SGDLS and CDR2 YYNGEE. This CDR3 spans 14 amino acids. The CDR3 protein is CASSVGEPKNIQYF. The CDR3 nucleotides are TGTGCCAGCAGCGTTGGAGAGCCCAAGAACATTCAGTACTTC.

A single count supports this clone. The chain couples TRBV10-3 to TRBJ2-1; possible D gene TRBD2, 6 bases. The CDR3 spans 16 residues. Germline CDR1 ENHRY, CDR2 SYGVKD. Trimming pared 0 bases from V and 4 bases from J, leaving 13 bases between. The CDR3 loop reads CAISESDGGPYNEQFF. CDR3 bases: TGTGCCATCAGTGAGTCGGACGGGGGACCTTACAATGAGCAGTTCTTC.

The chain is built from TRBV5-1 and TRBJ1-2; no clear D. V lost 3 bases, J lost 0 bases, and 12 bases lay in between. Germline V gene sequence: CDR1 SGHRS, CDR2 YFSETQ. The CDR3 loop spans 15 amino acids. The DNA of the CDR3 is TGCGCCAGCAGCTATTCCCGGGAGGCTAACTATGGCTACACCTTC. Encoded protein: CASSYSREANYGYTF. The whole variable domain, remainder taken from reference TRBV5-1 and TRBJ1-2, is KAGVTQTPRYLIKTRGQQVTLSCSPISGHRSVSWYQQTPGQGLQFLFEYFSETQRNKGNFPGRFSGRQFSNSRSEMNVSTLELGDSALYLCASSYSREANYGYTFGSGTRLTVV.

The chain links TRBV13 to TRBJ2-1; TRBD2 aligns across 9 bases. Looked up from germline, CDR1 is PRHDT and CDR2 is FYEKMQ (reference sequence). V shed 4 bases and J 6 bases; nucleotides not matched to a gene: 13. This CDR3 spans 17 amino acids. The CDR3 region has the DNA TGTGCCAGCAGCTCAGGTCTAGCGGGATCGATGGGCAATGAGCAGTTCTTC. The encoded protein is CASSSGLAGSMGNEQFF.

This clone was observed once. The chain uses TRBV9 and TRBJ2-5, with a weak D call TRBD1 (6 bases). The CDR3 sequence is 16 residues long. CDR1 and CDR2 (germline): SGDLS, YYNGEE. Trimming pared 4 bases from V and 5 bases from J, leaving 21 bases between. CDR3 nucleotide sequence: TGTGCCAGCAGCCCACACGAGAGGGGGAGTGGGGAGACCCAGTACTTC. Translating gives CASSPHERGSGETQYF.

This chain's CDR3 is CASRESGPPYEQYF. In DNA, the CDR3 is TGTGCCAGCAGGGAAAGCGGACCCCCCTACGAGCAGTACTTC. The rearrangement uses TRBV2 and TRBJ2-7; perhaps TRBD2 as D (5 bases). The V end lost 6 bases, the J end lost 2 bases, and 14 bases lay between the germline ends. The CDR3 has 14 amino acids. Germline V gene lookup returns CDR1 SNHLY and CDR2 FYNNEI. Combining the CDR3 with reference TRBV2 and TRBJ2-7 gives the whole variable domain EPEVTQTPSHQVTQMGQEVILRCVPISNHLYFYWYRQILGQKVEFLVSFYNNEISEKSEIFDDQFSVERPDGSNFTLKIRSTKLEDSAMYFCASRESGPPYEQYFGPGTRLTVT.